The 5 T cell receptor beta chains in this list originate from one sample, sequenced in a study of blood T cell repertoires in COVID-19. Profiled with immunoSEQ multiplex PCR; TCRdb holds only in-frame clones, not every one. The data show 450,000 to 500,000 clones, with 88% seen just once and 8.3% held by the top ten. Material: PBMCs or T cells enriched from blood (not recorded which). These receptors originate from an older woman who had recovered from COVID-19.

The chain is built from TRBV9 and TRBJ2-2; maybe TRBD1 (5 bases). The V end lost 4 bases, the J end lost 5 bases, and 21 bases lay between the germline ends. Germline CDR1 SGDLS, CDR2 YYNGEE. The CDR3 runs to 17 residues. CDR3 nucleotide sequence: TGTGCCAGCAGCACCCAATCCGGAAGGGGTTGGACCGGGGAGCTGTTTTTT. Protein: CASSTQSGRGWTGELFF.

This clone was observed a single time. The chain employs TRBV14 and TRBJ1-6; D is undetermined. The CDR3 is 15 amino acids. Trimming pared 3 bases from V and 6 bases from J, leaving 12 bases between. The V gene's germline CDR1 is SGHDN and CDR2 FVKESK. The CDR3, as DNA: TGTGCCAGCAGCCAGGAACGGGTCGCTAATTCACCCCTCCACTTT. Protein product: CASSQERVANSPLHF.

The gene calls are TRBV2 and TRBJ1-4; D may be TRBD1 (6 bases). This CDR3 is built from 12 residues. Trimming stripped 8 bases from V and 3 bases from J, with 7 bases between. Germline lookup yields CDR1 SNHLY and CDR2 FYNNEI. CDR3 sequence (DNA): TGTGCCAGCCGGACAGCTAATGAAAAACTGTTTTTT. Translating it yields CASRTANEKLFF.

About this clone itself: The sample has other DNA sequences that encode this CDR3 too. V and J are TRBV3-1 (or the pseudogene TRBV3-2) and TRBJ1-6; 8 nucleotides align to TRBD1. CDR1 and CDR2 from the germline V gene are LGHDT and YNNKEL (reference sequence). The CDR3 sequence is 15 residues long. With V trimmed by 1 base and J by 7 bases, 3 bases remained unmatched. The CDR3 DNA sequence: TGTGCCAGCAGCCAAGCAGGGGGCTCGAATTCACCCCTCCACTTT. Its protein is CASSQAGGSNSPLHF.

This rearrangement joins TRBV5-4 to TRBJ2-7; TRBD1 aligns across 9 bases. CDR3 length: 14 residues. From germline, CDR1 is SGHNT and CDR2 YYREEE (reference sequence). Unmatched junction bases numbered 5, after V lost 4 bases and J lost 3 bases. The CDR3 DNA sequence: TGTGCCAGCAGCACGGGACAGGGAGGCTACGAGCAGTACGTC. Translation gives CASSTGQGGYEQYV.